This T cell receptor (beta chain) was recovered during a study of Ad26.COV2.S vaccination and SARS-CoV-2 variants. Study-wide background: Vaccine-arm donor from the placebo-controlled COV1001 Ad26.COV2.S trial. Doses of Ad26.COV2.S were injected into muscle once or twice, 56 days apart.

Measured with immunoSEQ multiplex PCR; TCRdb has only the in-frame clones, and not every one. The sample has about 400,000 clones, 83% seen once. V dropped 2 bases and J dropped 1 base, with 8 bases sitting between them. CDR1 MNHEY and CDR2 SVGEGT come from the germline V gene. CDR3 length equals 14 residues. Of note for this clone: Its antigen remains unidentified.

Treatment reported: about 20 received Ad26.COV2.S at low or high dose, single or two shots; about 5 received placebo; per-sample allocation not given. Day 63 after the first vaccine or placebo injection was the time point for sampling. Whole-study findings and limits: For non-spike TCRs, breadth in vaccine recipients resembled that in placebo recipients. Breadth, reportedly substantial, characterized the spike-specific CD8+ and CD4+ T cell responses after vaccination.

The V call is TRBV6-2 or TRBV6-3, the J call TRBJ2-5; D may be TRBD1 (5 bases). The sequenced sample was peripheral blood, obtained in a trial of Ad26.COV2.S vaccine versus placebo. This clonotype was sampled from a person between 18 and 60 years old who received the Ad26.COV2.S COVID-19 vaccine or a placebo. DNA for the CDR3: TGTGCCAGCAGTTACACCAGGGTCCAAGAGACCCAGTACTTC. Encoded protein: CASSYTRVQETQYF.